This T cell receptor (beta chain) was sequenced in a study of CD8 T cells in Susac syndrome. The CDR3 has 14 amino acids. Germline-derived CDR1 and CDR2 are SNHLY and FYNNEI. The V end lost 5 bases, the J end lost 2 bases, and 13 bases lay between the germline ends. Notes on the study in general: The study's TCR sequencing and HLA analysis covered a relatively small number of individuals, and the study acknowledged this.

Stable or active relapsing-remitting multiple sclerosis, untreated and meeting revised McDonald criteria, defined the controls. The authors negatively isolated CD8+ and CD4+ T cells and FACS-enriched TEMRA cells. With random hexamers, reverse transcription was performed on about 0.5 to 1 ug of RNA. Amplification of TCR beta CDR3 spanned 54 Vbeta and 13 Jbeta via immunoSEQ multiplex PCR. TCRdb re-derived calls from the immunoSEQ multiplex PCR reads in MiXCR, one entry per CDR3 protein. The table has about 300,000 distinct CDR3 sequences, approximately 90% seen once. This clonotype was recorded only once. What it binds is not known.

This chain joins TRBV2 and TRBJ2-7, with D perhaps matching TRBD1 or TRBD2 (5 bases each). This sequence originates from a human donor with multiple sclerosis. The sequencing input was CD4+ T cells from PBMCs. This CDR3 reads CASSTGTAPYEQYF. In nucleotides, the CDR3 is TGTGCCAGCAGTACCGGGACGGCCCCCTACGAGCAGTACTTC.